This T cell receptor (beta chain) stems from a study of identical twins. Study-level points and caveats: Insertions ran lower in abundant cord blood beta clonotypes, though not in memory repertoires. Monozygotic twin pairs showed more out-of-frame TCR alpha sharing than models estimated. Invariant MAIT and iNKT cells are populations that could partly confound zero-insertion analyses. Some out-of-frame alpha sequences were shared by twins, and these showed excess low generation probability.

As to this clonotype: Its matching antigen is unknown.

Each CDR3 protein is one row after TCRdb ran MiXCR on the 5' RACE reads. The top ten hold 6% to 8.5% of the sample, which has 310,000 or so distinct CDR3 sequences, roughly 8.6% seen once. Trimming took off 3 bases at V and 6 bases at J, with 17 bases between the two ends. CDR1 and CDR2 from the germline V gene are SNHLY and FYNNEI. This CDR3 is built from 16 residues. These data also featured in a second study, about yellow fever vaccine responses in identical twins.

The chain employs TRBV2 and TRBJ1-4; perhaps TRBD1 as D (5 bases). Sequenced: CD8+ T cells sorted from blood. This clonotype was sampled from a woman between 18 and 30 years old in good health. Here the CDR3 DNA reads TGTGCCAGCAGTGAGGTTCGGGGGTTCGGACATGAAAAACTGTTTTTT. It specifies CASSEVRGFGHEKLFF.